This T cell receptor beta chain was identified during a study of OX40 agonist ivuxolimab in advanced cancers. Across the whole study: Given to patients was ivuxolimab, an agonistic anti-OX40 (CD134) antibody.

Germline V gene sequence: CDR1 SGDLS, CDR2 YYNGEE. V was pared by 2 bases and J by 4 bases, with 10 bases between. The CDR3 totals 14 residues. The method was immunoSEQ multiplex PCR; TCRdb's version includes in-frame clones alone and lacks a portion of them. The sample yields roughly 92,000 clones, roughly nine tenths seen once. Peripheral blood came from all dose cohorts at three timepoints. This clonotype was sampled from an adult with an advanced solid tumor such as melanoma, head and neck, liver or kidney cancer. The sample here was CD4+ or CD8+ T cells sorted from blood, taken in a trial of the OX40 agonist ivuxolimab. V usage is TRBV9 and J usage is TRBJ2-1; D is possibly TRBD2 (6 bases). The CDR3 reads CASSVTSRYNEQFF. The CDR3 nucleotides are TGTGCCAGCAGCGTCACTAGCAGATACAATGAGCAGTTCTTC. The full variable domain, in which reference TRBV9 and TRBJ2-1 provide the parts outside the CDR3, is DSGVTQTPKHLITATGQRVTLRCSPRSGDLSVYWYQQSLDQGLQFLIQYYNGEERAKGNILERFSAQQFPDLHSELNLSSLELGDSALYFCASSVTSRYNEQFFGPGTRLTVL.